Listed below are T cell receptor beta chains from one sample, sequenced in a study of OX40 agonist ivuxolimab in advanced cancers. Generated by immunoSEQ multiplex PCR, the TCRdb table keeps only in-frame clones and is missing some. The sample comprises under 100,000 clones, roughly nine tenths of which are singletons, and approximately 0.35% rests with the top ten. The sequences come from CD4+ or CD8+ T cells sorted from blood, collected in a trial of the OX40 agonist ivuxolimab. The receptors were sampled from an adult with an advanced solid tumor such as melanoma, head and neck, liver or kidney cancer. Both conserved end residues are part of each CDR3. A D gene is named only where the DNA matches it firmly. Clone size is shown for a subset of rows, as once, few, many or a class of expanded clone.

clone size,J gene,D gene,V gene,CDR3 protein,CDR3 DNA
.,TRBJ1-1,.,TRBV5-1,CASSLGVMINTEAFF,TGCGCCAGCAGCCTAGGGGTAATGATCAACACTGAAGCTTTCTTT
.,TRBJ2-5,.,TRBV5-4,CASSSEGRETQYF,TGTGCCAGCAGCTCCGAGGGACGAGAGACCCAGTACTTC
.,TRBJ2-3,.,TRBV6-6,CASSVGADTQYF,TGTGCCAGCAGTGTGGGGGCAGATACGCAGTATTTT
.,TRBJ1-5,TRBD1,TRBV19,CASSGRTGPLMPQHF,TGTGCCAGTAGTGGGCGGACAGGGCCGTTGATGCCCCAGCATTTT
.,TRBJ1-2,.,TRBV30,CAWSAGLYGYTF,TGTGCCTGGAGTGCAGGTCTCTATGGCTACACCTTC
.,TRBJ2-1,.,TRBV15,CATSWAPRMGNEQFF,TGTGCCACCAGCTGGGCCCCGAGGATGGGCAATGAGCAGTTCTTC
.,TRBJ2-3,.,TRBV7-6,CASSLRTDTQYF,TGTGCCAGCAGCTTGCGCACAGATACGCAGTATTTT
.,TRBJ2-7,.,TRBV4-1,CASSHRGAIVSASSYEQYF,TGCGCCAGCAGCCACAGGGGTGCGATCGTATCGGCTAGCTCCTACGAGCAGTACTTC
.,TRBJ1-2,.,TRBV19,CASSPTPDSFNYGYTF,TGTGCCAGTAGTCCTACGCCGGACAGCTTTAACTATGGCTACACCTTC
.,TRBJ2-3,.,TRBV4-2,CASSRQKRRQYF,TGTGCCAGCAGCCGGCAGAAGCGAAGGCAGTATTTT
.,TRBJ1-1,.,TRBV7-8,CASSPPGLRNTEAFF,TGTGCCAGCAGCCCCCCCGGACTGAGGAACACTGAAGCTTTCTTT
once,TRBJ1-1,TRBD1,TRBV7-3,CASSLGQAAPKGTEAFF,TGTGCCAGCAGCTTAGGACAGGCTGCCCCCAAGGGGACTGAAGCTTTCTTT
.,TRBJ1-5,.,TRBV6-6,CASSSTVTDSNQPQHF,TGTGCCAGCAGTTCGACGGTAACAGATAGCAATCAGCCCCAGCATTTT
.,TRBJ1-1,.,TRBV28,CASSRMTEAFF,TGTGCCAGCAGTCGTATGACTGAAGCTTTCTTT
.,TRBJ2-7,.,TRBV18,CASSPSQRQGYEQYF,TGTGCCAGCTCACCGTCCCAGAGGCAGGGCTACGAGCAGTACTTC
.,TRBJ1-2,.,TRBV27,CASSFNRAIYGYTF,TGTGCCAGCAGTTTTAACAGGGCGATCTATGGCTACACCTTC
.,TRBJ1-1,.,TRBV6-6,CASSYPPGRERREAFF,TGTGCCAGCAGTTACCCGCCGGGGCGTGAAAGAAGGGAAGCTTTCTTT
.,TRBJ2-2,.,TRBV28,CASCLGNTGELFF,TGTGCCAGCTGCCTGGGGAACACCGGGGAGCTGTTTTTT
.,TRBJ2-7,TRBD2,TRBV10-3,CATRLAGQTYEQYF,TGTGCCACCCGACTAGCGGGACAGACCTACGAGCAGTACTTC
.,TRBJ2-3,.,TRBV27,CASSLSGSDTQYF,TGTGCCAGCAGTTTATCAGGGTCAGATACGCAGTATTTT
.,TRBJ1-5,.,TRBV7-2,CASSLEGGGQPQHF,TGTGCCAGCAGCTTAGAGGGGGGAGGTCAGCCCCAGCATTTT
.,TRBJ1-2,.,TRBV19,CASTKDPDVWGYTF,TGTGCCAGTACGAAGGATCCGGACGTTTGGGGCTACACCTTC
once,TRBJ1-1,.,TRBV7-2,CASSLVNTEAFF,TGTGCCAGCAGCTTGGTTAACACTGAAGCTTTCTTT
once,TRBJ1-3,.,TRBV5-4,CASSFDRGNTIYF,TGTGCCAGCAGCTTTGACAGAGGAAACACCATATATTTT
.,TRBJ1-5,TRBD1,TRBV28,CASSTTDRDYQPQHF,TGTGCCAGCAGCACCACTGACAGGGATTATCAGCCCCAGCATTTT
.,TRBJ2-7,.,TRBV30,CAWSVDLGWGPLKRGEQYF,TGTGCCTGGAGTGTAGACCTCGGATGGGGCCCCTTGAAACGGGGCGAGCAGTACTTC
.,TRBJ2-2,TRBD2,TRBV19,CASSRGGGAAGELFF,TGTGCCAGTAGTCGAGGCGGGGGGGCCGCCGGGGAGCTGTTTTTT
.,TRBJ1-2,.,TRBV4-1,CASSQAGERGYTF,TGCGCCAGCAGCCAAGCGGGAGAGAGGGGCTACACCTTC
.,TRBJ2-3,TRBD2,TRBV7-9,CALTGTSGSLSTDTQYF,TGTGCCCTAACCGGGACTAGCGGGAGCCTTAGCACAGATACGCAGTATTTT
.,TRBJ2-2,.,TRBV5-8,CASSAFLRSDTGELFF,TGTGCCAGCAGCGCCTTCTTGCGGTCCGACACCGGGGAGCTGTTTTTT
few,TRBJ2-5,.,TRBV7-8,CASSPRGLGPLYNSQYF,TGTGCCAGCAGCCCCCGGGGGTTAGGACCCCTTTATAATTCCCAGTACTTC
.,TRBJ2-5,.,TRBV29-1,CSVEKSREETQYF,TGCAGCGTTGAAAAGTCTAGAGAAGAGACCCAGTACTTC
.,TRBJ2-5,.,TRBV7-9,CASSQNPQETQYF,TGTGCCAGCAGCCAGAACCCCCAAGAGACCCAGTACTTC
once,TRBJ2-1,.,TRBV28,CASSHYNEQFF,TGTGCCAGCAGTCACTACAATGAGCAGTTCTTC
.,TRBJ1-2,.,TRBV7-8,CASTPTEIYGYTF,TGTGCCAGCACCCCGACAGAAATCTATGGCTACACCTTC
.,TRBJ2-2,.,TRBV30,CAWSAGFGELFF,TGTGCCTGGAGTGCCGGGTTTGGGGAGCTGTTTTTT
.,TRBJ2-6,.,TRBV9,CASSVSLGLSSGANVLTF,TGTGCCAGCAGCGTATCCCTTGGGCTGAGCTCTGGGGCCAACGTCCTGACTTTC
.,TRBJ2-2,.,TRBV7-6,CASSLGSRGNENTGELFF,TGTGCCAGCAGCTTAGGTTCTAGGGGGAACGAAAACACCGGGGAGCTGTTTTTT
.,TRBJ2-3,.,TRBV5-4,CASSPSPDTQYF,TGTGCCAGCAGCCCTTCCCCAGATACGCAGTATTTT
.,TRBJ1-4,.,TRBV7-3,CASSLPGLVEKLFF,TGTGCCAGCAGCCTCCCAGGGTTAGTTGAAAAACTGTTTTTT
.,TRBJ1-2,TRBD1,TRBV29-1,CSVELQGASSYTF,TGCAGCGTTGAACTACAGGGGGCATCTAGCTACACCTTC